These 4 T cell receptor beta chains were sequenced from one sample in a study of Graves' ophthalmopathy and Graves' hyperthyroidism. The TCR beta CDR3 regions underwent amplification from RNA transcripts. An opening RT-PCR round employed HTBI primers and preceded a second-round multiplex PCR. One entry per CDR3 protein results from TCRdb running MiXCR on the multiplex PCR reads. The sample has almost 750,000 distinct CDR3 sequences, roughly two fifths seen once. The source material was peripheral blood. The receptors stem from an adult man with Graves' ophthalmopathy.

With respect to this clonotype: A read error is possible here, since a much larger clone lies one base away. The chain couples TRBV25-1 to TRBJ1-1; 7 bases agree with TRBD1. This CDR3 spans 13 amino acids. The V gene end was trimmed by 6 bases and the J gene end by 11 bases; junction bases not matched to a gene: 12. CDR1 and CDR2 from the germline V gene are MGHDK and SYGVNS. CDR3 protein: CASSATTGSGAFF. The DNA for the CDR3 is TGTGCCAGCAGCGCCACGACAGGGTCCGGGGCTTTCTTT.

With respect to this clonotype: This clone may be a read error of a much larger clone one base away. This likely comes from a read error, as the CDR3 has no conserved phenylalanine or tryptophan at its end. The chain uses TRBV7-9 and TRBJ1-1; D is unresolved. The CDR3 covers 14 residues. V lost 2 bases and J lost 0, with 7 bases in between. From germline, CDR1 is SEHNR and CDR2 FQNEAQ (reference sequence). The CDR3 protein is CASSLFYVNTEAFL. The CDR3 coding sequence is TGTGCCAGCAGCTTATTTTATGTGAACACTGAAGCTTTCCTT.

J is TRBJ2-6 and V is TRBV11-1; a possible D gene is TRBD2 (5 bases). Trimming took 0 bases from V and 2 from J, leaving 11 bases between them. The CDR3 spans 17 residues. Germline V lookup: CDR1 SGHAT, CDR2 FQDESV (reference sequence). The CDR3 bases are TGTGCCAGCAGCTTAGCCCCTGGAGGTACTGGGGCCAACGTCCTGACTTTC. Its translation is CASSLAPGGTGANVLTF.

Ten or more counts support this clonotype. J is TRBJ1-2 and V is TRBV10-3; 11 bases are a match to TRBD1. Per germline, CDR1 ENHRY and CDR2 SYGVKD. V trimming: 4 bases; J trimming: 6 bases; junction bases outside the gene matches: 7. This CDR3 has 15 amino acids. CDR3 sequence reads: CAISVRTGGADGYTF. The DNA for the CDR3 is TGTGCCATCAGTGTCCGGACAGGGGGCGCAGATGGCTACACCTTC.